This T cell receptor beta chain appears in the sequencing data of a study of immune cell composition in non-small cell lung cancer. Normal lung sampling was at least 3 cm from the tumour, as distant as possible. Study results and caveats: Tumour-associated clones >0.5% occurred in under 35% of adenocarcinomas, about four fifths of squamous.

Regarding this clone: Antigen unknown.

Profiled with immunoSEQ multiplex PCR; TCRdb holds only in-frame clones, not every one. The top ten clones hold about 9% of a sample with about 2,000 clones, 72% of them seen once. The CDR3 has 14 amino acids. Trimming took 2 bases from V and 8 from J; bases not matched to a gene: 5. The germline V gene encodes CDR1 SGHTA and CDR2 FQGNSA. The clonotype originates from a human donor with non-small cell lung cancer. V is TRBV7-2 and J is TRBJ2-1; TRBD2 aligns across 8 bases. The sequencing sample was made of non-adjacent lung tissue. The CDR3: CASSLRGGLDEQFF. Here the CDR3 DNA reads TGTGCCAGCAGCTTACGGGGGGGCCTGGATGAGCAGTTCTTC.